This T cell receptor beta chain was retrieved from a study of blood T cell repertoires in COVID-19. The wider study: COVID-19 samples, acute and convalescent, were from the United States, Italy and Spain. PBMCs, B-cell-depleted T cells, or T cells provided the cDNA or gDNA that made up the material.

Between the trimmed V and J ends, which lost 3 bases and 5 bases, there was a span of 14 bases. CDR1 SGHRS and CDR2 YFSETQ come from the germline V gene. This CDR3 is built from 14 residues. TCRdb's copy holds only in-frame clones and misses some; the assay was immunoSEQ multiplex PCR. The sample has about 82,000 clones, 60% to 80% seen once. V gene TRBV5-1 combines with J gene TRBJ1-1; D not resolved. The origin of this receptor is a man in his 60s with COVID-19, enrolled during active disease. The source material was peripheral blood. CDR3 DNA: TGCGCCAGCAGCTCCGACGCCGCGAGGACTGAAGCTTTCTTT. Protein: CASSSDAARTEAFF.